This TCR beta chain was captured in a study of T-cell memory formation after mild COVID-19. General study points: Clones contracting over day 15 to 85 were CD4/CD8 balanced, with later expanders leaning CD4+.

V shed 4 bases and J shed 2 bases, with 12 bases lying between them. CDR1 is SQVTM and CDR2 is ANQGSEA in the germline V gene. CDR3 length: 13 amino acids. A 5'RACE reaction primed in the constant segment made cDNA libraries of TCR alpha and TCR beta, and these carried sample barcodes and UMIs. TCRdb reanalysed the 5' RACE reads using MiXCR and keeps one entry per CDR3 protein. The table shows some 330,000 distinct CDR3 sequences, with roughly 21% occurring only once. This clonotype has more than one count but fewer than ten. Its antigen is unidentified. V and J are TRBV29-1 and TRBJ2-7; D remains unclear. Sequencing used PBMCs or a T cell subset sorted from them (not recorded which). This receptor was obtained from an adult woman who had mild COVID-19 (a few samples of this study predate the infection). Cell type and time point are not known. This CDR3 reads CSVVGRRTYEQYF. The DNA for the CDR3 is TGCAGCGTTGTCGGCAGGCGCACCTACGAGCAGTACTTC.